One T cell receptor beta chain is described in this entry. Its antigen remains unknown. The germline V gene has CDR1 MNHEY and CDR2 SVGAGI. V lost 3 bases to trimming and J lost 0 bases, with 11 bases between them. This CDR3 is built from 16 residues. This entry is derived from a study of shared clonotypes between healthy human individuals. Study conclusions and caveats: Naive subsets usually exceeded memory subsets in estimated richness.

The investigators split CD4+ cells into a CD45RA+ naive subset and a CD45RA-negative memory subset. Genomic DNA of every subset was divided equally among multiple immunoSEQ plates. Produced via immunoSEQ multiplex PCR; TCRdb's table is partial and in-frame only. Of approximately 2.4 million clones detected, 95% appear once; the ten largest clones hold over 0.1%. Sequencing was carried out using naive CD4+ T cells sorted from blood. The subset here: CD45RA+ positively selected. The V gene is TRBV6-5, the J gene TRBJ1-4; D gene uncertain. The receptor was derived from a man aged 18-30 years in good health. CDR3 in DNA: TGTGCCAGCAGTTATTGGAGATCTGCAACTAATGAAAAACTGTTTTTT. It yields the protein CASSYWRSATNEKLFF.